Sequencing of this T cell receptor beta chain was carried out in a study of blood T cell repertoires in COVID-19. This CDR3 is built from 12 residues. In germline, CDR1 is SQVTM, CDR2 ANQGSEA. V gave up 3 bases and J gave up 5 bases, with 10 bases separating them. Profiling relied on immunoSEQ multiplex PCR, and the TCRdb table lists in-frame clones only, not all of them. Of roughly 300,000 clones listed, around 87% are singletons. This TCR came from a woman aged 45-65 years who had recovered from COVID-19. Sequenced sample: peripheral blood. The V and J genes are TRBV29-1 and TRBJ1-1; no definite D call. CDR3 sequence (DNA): TGCAGCGTTGATCAAGTCGGGACTGAAGCTTTCTTT. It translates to CSVDQVGTEAFF.